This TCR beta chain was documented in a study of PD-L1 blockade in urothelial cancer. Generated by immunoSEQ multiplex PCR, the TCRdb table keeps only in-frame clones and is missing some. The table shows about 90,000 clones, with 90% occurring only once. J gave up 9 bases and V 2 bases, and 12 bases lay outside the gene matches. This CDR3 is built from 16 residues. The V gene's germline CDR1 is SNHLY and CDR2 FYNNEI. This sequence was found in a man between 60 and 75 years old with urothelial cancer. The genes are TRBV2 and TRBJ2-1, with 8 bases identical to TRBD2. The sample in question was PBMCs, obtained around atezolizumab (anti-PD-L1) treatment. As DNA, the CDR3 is TGTGCCAGCAGTGAATCCCCGAGACTAGCGATTTTTGAGCAGTTCTTC. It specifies CASSESPRLAIFEQFF.